Below, 5 T cell receptor beta chains from the same sample are listed, as sequenced in a study of Graves' ophthalmopathy and Graves' hyperthyroidism. Researchers took RNA transcripts and amplified TCR beta CDR3 regions from them. A first-round RT-PCR used HTBI primers, followed by a second-round multiplex PCR. TCRdb processed the multiplex PCR reads anew with MiXCR; each CDR3 protein has one entry. The sample includes about half a million distinct CDR3 sequences, roughly 14% seen only once; the top ten take 8% to 10%. The specimen sequenced was blood. The receptors derive from a woman in her 30s with Graves' ophthalmopathy.

This clonotype was recorded at least ten times. This chain joins TRBV6-1 and TRBJ2-2; D not resolved. This CDR3 spans 11 amino acids. Germline values: CDR1 MNHNS, CDR2 SASEGT. V gave up 7 bases and J gave up 6 bases, with 6 bases separating them. CDR3 amino acids: CASTGPGELFF. The CDR3 region has the DNA TGTGCCAGCACTGGTCCCGGGGAGCTGTTTTTT.

This clonotype came up many times. The chain couples TRBV6-1 to TRBJ2-7; D unresolved. Per germline, CDR1 MNHNS and CDR2 SASEGT. The V gene lost 3 bases and the J gene lost 6 bases, with 9 bases spanning the gap. The length of the CDR3 is 12 residues. CDR3 amino acids: CASSDIWAEQYF. The CDR3 DNA is TGTGCCAGCAGTGATATCTGGGCCGAGCAGTACTTC.

The V gene is TRBV6-1, the J gene TRBJ1-2; possible D gene TRBD1, 6 bases. Germline V CDR1 and CDR2: MNHNS, SASEGT. Trimming removed 7 bases at V and 2 bases at J, with 11 bases between. This CDR3 is 13 amino acids long. Here the CDR3 reads CASITTGNYGYTF. The CDR3 DNA reads TGTGCCAGCATCACAACAGGGAACTATGGCTACACCTTC.

This clonotype was detected a few times. The chain recombines TRBV7-8 with TRBJ2-7; tentative D call: TRBD2 (6 bases). Between the trimmed V and J ends, which lost 3 bases and 4 bases, there was a span of 13 bases. The CDR3 runs 14 residues. The germline V gene encodes CDR1 SGHVS and CDR2 FQNEAQ. The CDR3 protein is CASSLGGVRYEQYF. The CDR3 bases are TGTGCCAGCAGCTTGGGGGGAGTGCGGTACGAGCAGTACTTC.

This clonotype occurred many times. This chain joins TRBV6-1 and TRBJ1-5, with D tentatively TRBD1 (6 bases). From germline, CDR1 is MNHNS and CDR2 SASEGT. This CDR3 region has 16 residues. Trimming removed 2 bases from V and 7 bases from J, with 18 bases in between. CDR3 loop: CASSEYATGARQPQHF. Written as DNA, the CDR3 is TGTGCCAGCAGTGAATACGCGACAGGTGCGCGCCAGCCCCAGCATTTT.